This T cell receptor (beta chain) originates from a study of blood T cell repertoires in COVID-19. Background on the study: Samples of COVID-19 (acute and convalescent) were obtained from the United States, Italy and Spain.

Germline V CDR1 and CDR2: MDHEN, SYDVKM. V shed 11 bases and J 1 base; nucleotides not matched to a gene: 17. The CDR3 has 16 residues. The method was immunoSEQ multiplex PCR; TCRdb's version includes in-frame clones alone and lacks a portion of them. Of about 150,000 clones listed, approximately 90% are singletons. This TCR came from a woman between 35 and 50 years old with acute or convalescent COVID-19. Sequenced input: peripheral blood. The V and J genes are TRBV28 and TRBJ2-7, with 7 bases matching TRBD1. The CDR3 bases are TGTGCCTGTGAACGGATCCGGGACAGACCGTCCTACGAGCAGTACTTC. It specifies CACERIRDRPSYEQYF. Looking up the rest from reference TRBV28 and TRBJ2-7 gives the full variable domain: DVKVTQSSRYLVKRTGEKVFLECVQDMDHENMFWYRQDPGLGLRLIYFSYDVKMKEKGDIPEGYSVSREKKERFSLILESASTNQTSMYLCACERIRDRPSYEQYFGPGTRLTVT.